This paragraph reports one T cell receptor (beta chain). Profiling relied on immunoSEQ multiplex PCR, and the TCRdb table lists in-frame clones only, not all of them. The sample lists around 300,000 clones, around nine tenths occurring once. The record originates from a study of blood T cell repertoires in COVID-19. Looking at the study overall: PBMCs, B-cell-depleted T cells, or T cells were the source of the cDNA or gDNA that made up the material.

Participants were placed into cohorts based on the clinical history they reported. The CDR3 runs 13 residues. Germline values: CDR1 SGHTA, CDR2 FQGTGA. The V and J ends lost 1 base and 9 bases respectively, with 10 bases between them. The chain employs TRBV7-3 and TRBJ2-1; no clear D. The sample taken for sequencing was PBMCs or T cells enriched from blood (not recorded which). The receptor was derived from a woman aged 30 to 39 who had recovered from COVID-19. CDR3 sequence: CASSLSPVSEQFF. CDR3 sequence (DNA): TGTGCCAGCAGCTTAAGTCCCGTTAGTGAGCAGTTCTTC.